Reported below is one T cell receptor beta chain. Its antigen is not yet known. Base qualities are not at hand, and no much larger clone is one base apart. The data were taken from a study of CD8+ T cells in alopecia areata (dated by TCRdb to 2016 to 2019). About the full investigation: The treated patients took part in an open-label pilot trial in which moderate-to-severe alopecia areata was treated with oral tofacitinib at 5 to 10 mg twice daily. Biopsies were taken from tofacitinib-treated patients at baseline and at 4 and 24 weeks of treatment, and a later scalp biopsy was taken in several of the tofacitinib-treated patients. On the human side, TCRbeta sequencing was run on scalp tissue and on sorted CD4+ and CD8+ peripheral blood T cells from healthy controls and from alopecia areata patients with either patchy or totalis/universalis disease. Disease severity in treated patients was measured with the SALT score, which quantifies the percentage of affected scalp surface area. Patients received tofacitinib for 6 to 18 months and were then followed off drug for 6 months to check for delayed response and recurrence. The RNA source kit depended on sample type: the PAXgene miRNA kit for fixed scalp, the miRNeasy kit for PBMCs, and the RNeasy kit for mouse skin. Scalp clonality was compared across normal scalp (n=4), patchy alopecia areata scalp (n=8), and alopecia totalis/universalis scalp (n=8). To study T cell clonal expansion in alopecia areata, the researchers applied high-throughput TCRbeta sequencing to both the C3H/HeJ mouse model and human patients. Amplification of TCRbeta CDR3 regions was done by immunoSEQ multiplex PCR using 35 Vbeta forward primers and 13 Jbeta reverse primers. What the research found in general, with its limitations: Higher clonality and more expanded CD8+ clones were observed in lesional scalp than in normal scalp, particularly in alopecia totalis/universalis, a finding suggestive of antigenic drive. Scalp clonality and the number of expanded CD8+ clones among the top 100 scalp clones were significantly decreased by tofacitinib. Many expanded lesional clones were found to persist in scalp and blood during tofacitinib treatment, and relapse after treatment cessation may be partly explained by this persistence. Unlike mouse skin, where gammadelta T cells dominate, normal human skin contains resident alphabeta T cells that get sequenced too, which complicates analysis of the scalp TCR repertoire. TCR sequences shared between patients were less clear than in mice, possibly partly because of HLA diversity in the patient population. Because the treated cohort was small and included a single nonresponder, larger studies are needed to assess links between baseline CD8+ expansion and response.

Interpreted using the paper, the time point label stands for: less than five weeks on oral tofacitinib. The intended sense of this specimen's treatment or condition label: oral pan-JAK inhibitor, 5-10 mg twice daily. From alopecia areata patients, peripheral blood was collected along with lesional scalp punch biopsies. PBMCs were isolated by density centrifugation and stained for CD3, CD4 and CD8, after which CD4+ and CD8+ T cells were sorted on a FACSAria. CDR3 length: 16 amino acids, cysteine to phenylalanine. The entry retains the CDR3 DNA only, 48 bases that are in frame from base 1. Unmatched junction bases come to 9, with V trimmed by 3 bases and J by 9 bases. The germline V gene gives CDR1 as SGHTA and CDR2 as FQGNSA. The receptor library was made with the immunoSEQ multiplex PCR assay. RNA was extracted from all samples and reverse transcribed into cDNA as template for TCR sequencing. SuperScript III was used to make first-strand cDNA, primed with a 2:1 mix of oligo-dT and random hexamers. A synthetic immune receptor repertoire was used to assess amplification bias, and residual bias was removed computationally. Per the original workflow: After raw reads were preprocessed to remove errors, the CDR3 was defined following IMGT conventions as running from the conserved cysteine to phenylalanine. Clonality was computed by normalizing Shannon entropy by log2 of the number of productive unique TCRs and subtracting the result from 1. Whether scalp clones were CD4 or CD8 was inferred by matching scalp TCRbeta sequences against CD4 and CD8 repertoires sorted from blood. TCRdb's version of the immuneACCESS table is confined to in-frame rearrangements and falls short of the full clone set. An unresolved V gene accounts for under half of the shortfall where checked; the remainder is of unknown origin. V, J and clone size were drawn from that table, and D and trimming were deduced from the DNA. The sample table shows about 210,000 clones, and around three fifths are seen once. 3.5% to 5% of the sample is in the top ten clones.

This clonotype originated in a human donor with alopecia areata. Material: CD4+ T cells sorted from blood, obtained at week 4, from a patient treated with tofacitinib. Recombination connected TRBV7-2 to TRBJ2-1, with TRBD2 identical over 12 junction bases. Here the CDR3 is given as CASSFGASGGAGEQFF. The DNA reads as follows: TGTGCCAGCAGCTTCGGCGCTAGCGGGGGGGCAGGTGAGCAGTTCTTC.